This is a list of T cell receptor beta chains from one sample in a study of blood T cell repertoires in COVID-19. Clones were read by immunoSEQ multiplex PCR, and TCRdb kept only the in-frame ones, dropping some. This sample yields about 240,000 clones, of which about four fifths are seen a single time; roughly 8% belongs to the top ten. The sequencing input was peripheral blood. Receptors were obtained from a woman older than 75 with COVID-19, enrolled during active disease. The CDR3 runs from the conserved cysteine through the conserved F or W. The D gene is left open where the match is weak. Rows give clone size only sometimes, using once, few, many, or a class for an expanded clone.

>-|TRBD1|TRBJ2-5|TRBV2
TGTGCCAGCAGTGAATCGACAGGGGTACAAGAGACCCAGTACTTC
CASSESTGVQETQYF
>-|TRBD2|TRBJ2-1|TRBV6-2/TRBV6-3
TGTGCCAGCAGTTACCAGGGACTAGTAAGCACCGAGCAGTTCTTC
CASSYQGLVSTEQFF
>-|TRBD1|TRBJ1-1|TRBV5-1
TGCGCCAGCAGCTGGGACCTTTCAGGGGGCACTGAAGCTTTCTTT
CASSWDLSGGTEAFF
>-|-|TRBJ2-3|TRBV6-2/TRBV6-3
TGTGCCAGCAGCCGCTCCAGCGGTGGATTGGATACGCAGTATTTT
CASSRSSGGLDTQYF
>-|TRBD1|TRBJ1-1|TRBV19
TGTGCCAGTAGTATATCGGGACAGGGGAAGTCTATGAACACTGAAGCTTTCTTT
CASSISGQGKSMNTEAFF
>-|-|TRBJ1-2|TRBV18
TGTGCCAGCTCGGAGTCGGCGACTAGTTATGGCTACACCTTC
CASSESATSYGYTF
>once|-|TRBJ1-5|TRBV6-5
TGTGCCAGCAGTCTAGGACAGTTCAATCAGCCCCAGCATTTT
CASSLGQFNQPQHF
>few|-|TRBJ1-1|TRBV30
TGTGCCTGGAGGGGGACATTGAACACTGAAGCTTTCTTT
CAWRGTLNTEAFF
>-|-|TRBJ2-5|TRBV7-2
TGTGCCAGCAACCCAGGGCGGGGAGAGACCCAGTACTTC
CASNPGRGETQYF
>-|-|TRBJ2-3|TRBV5-4
TGTGCCAGCAGCCCCGATCTAGGGGCAGATACGCAGTATTTT
CASSPDLGADTQYF
>-|-|TRBJ1-1|TRBV5-1
TGCGCCAGCAGCTCCACGCGGGCTACTGAAGCTTTCTTT
CASSSTRATEAFF
>-|-|TRBJ2-7|TRBV5-1
TGCGCCAGCAGGGGGCTGGGTCGCTACGAGCAGTACTTC
CASRGLGRYEQYF
>-|-|TRBJ1-5|TRBV6-2/TRBV6-3
TGTGCCAGCAGTTCTGGGAGGGCCGGCAATCAGCCCCAGCATTTT
CASSSGRAGNQPQHF
>-|TRBD2|TRBJ2-3|TRBV4-3
TGCGCCAGCAGCCAAGAGCTGGGACTAGCGCCCGGCACAGATACGCAGTATTTT
CASSQELGLAPGTDTQYF
>-|TRBD1|TRBJ1-2|TRBV27
TGTGCCAGCAGTCTGACAGGGGACGGCTACACCTTC
CASSLTGDGYTF
>-|-|TRBJ1-5|TRBV28
TGTGCCAGCAGTTTATCTGCGGGCAGCAATCAGCCCCAGCATTTT
CASSLSAGSNQPQHF
>-|TRBD1|TRBJ1-1|TRBV6-4
TGTGCCAGCAGAAGGGACAGGGAGGCCCCTGAAGCTTTCTTT
CASRRDREAPEAFF
>-|-|TRBJ2-7|TRBV18
TGTGCCAGCTCACTAAACAGGGCTAACCCCTACGAGCAGTACTTC
CASSLNRANPYEQYF
>-|-|TRBJ2-7|TRBV6-2/TRBV6-3
TGTGCCAGCAGTTACCGTTTAGACGGCTCCCTACTATCCTACGAGCAGTACTTC
CASSYRLDGSLLSYEQYF
>-|TRBD1|TRBJ1-1|TRBV27
TGTGCCAGCAAAACAGGGGTCACTGAAGCTTTCTTT
CASKTGVTEAFF
>few|-|TRBJ1-6|TRBV7-3
TGTGCCAGCAGCTTAACGGGGGGGCATAATTCACCCCTCCACTTT
CASSLTGGHNSPLHF
>-|-|TRBJ2-7|TRBV6-1
TGTGCCAGCAGTGACGGGGTGGCGCGCGAGCAGTACTTC
CASSDGVAREQYF
>-|TRBD1|TRBJ1-6|TRBV2
TGTGCCAGCAACAGAGGGGGCATCAATAATTCACCCCTCCACTTT
CASNRGGINNSPLHF
>once|-|TRBJ1-2|TRBV29-1
TGCAGCGTTGACGACAGTCGCCTTGACTATGGCTACACCTTC
CSVDDSRLDYGYTF
>-|TRBD1|TRBJ1-2|TRBV5-5
TGTGCCAGCAGCCTATTCGACAGGGAATCCTATGGCTACACCTTC
CASSLFDRESYGYTF
>-|-|TRBJ1-5|TRBV18
TGTGCCAGCTCACAAGGATCAGGGGACCATCAGCCCCAGCATTTT
CASSQGSGDHQPQHF
>-|-|TRBJ1-1|TRBV3-1/TRBV3-2
TGTGCCAGCAGCTACGACTTGAACACTGAAGCTTTCTTT
CASSYDLNTEAFF
>-|-|TRBJ2-4|TRBV5-4
TGTGCCAGCAGCCAAGATCGGTCGGCCAAAAACATTCAGTACTTC
CASSQDRSAKNIQYF
>-|-|TRBJ2-2|TRBV2
TGTGCCTCAGAACACACCGGGGAGCTGTTTTTT
CASEHTGELFF
>-|-|TRBJ2-7|TRBV12-1
TGTGCCAGCAGCTCTTGGCTAGGACAGGGGAATTACGAGCAGTACTTC
CASSSWLGQGNYEQYF
>few|-|TRBJ1-3|TRBV12-3/TRBV12-4
TGTGCCACCTCCGCGGAGCCTGGAAACACCATATATTTT
CATSAEPGNTIYF
>-|TRBD1|TRBJ1-2|TRBV6-5
TGTGCCAGCCGGGACAGGGGAGTCCGGGGAGGCTACACCTTC
CASRDRGVRGGYTF
>-|-|TRBJ2-3|TRBV9
TGTGCCAGCAGCGTAGCCGGGGGTAGCACAGATACGCAGTATTTT
CASSVAGGSTDTQYF
>few|-|TRBJ1-4|TRBV19
TGTGCCAGTAGTATTATAAAGGGAGGGGAACTGTTTTTT
CASSIIKGGELFF
>-|-|TRBJ1-1|TRBV18
TGTGCCAGCTCACCATTCCCCCAGGAGGCCACTGAAGCTTTCTTT
CASSPFPQEATEAFF
>-|TRBD1|TRBJ1-1|TRBV30
TGTGCCTGGGAAGGACAGGTGAACACTGAAGCTTTCTTT
CAWEGQVNTEAFF
>-|-|TRBJ1-2|TRBV24-1
TGTGCCACCAGTGATGGAGGGACGGATGGCTACACCTTC
CATSDGGTDGYTF
>-|-|TRBJ1-1|TRBV18
TGTGCCAGCTCACGTCTCCCTGGCAAAACTGAAGCTTTCTTT
CASSRLPGKTEAFF
>-|-|TRBJ2-3|TRBV7-9
TGTGCCAGCAGCTTCGGCGGGACAGATACGCAGTATTTT
CASSFGGTDTQYF
>-|TRBD1|TRBJ1-1|TRBV27
TGTGCCAGCAGTATAGGGGGCGCCGAAACCTTGTTT
CASSIGGAETLF
>once|-|TRBJ2-1|TRBV2
TGTGCCAGCAGTGTAGCGTTTTCGCGCTACAATGAGCAGTTCTTC
CASSVAFSRYNEQFF
>-|-|TRBJ1-5|TRBV6-2/TRBV6-3
TGTGCCAGCAGTTCGACACTACAGGTAAATCAGCCCCAGCATTTT
CASSSTLQVNQPQHF
>-|-|TRBJ2-5|TRBV6-4
TGTGCCATCTTCGTTACCGCAGGGGGGGAGACCCAGTACTTC
CAIFVTAGGETQYF
>-|TRBD1|TRBJ1-2|TRBV28
TGTGCCAGCAGACGAACCCGGGGACAGCCCAACTATGGCTACACCTTC
CASRRTRGQPNYGYTF
>few|-|TRBJ1-1|TRBV28
TGTGCCAGCAGTTTACGGGGGAGAGGGAACACTGAAGCTTTCTTT
CASSLRGRGNTEAFF
>-|TRBD1|TRBJ1-4|TRBV20-1
TGCAGTGCTAGTTCGACAGGGTCTGCTAATGAAAAACTGTTTTTT
CSASSTGSANEKLFF
>-|TRBD1|TRBJ1-1|TRBV6-2/TRBV6-3
TGTGCCAGCAGCCCTGACAGGGTGAACACTGAAGCTTTCTTT
CASSPDRVNTEAFF
>-|TRBD2|TRBJ2-7|TRBV2
TGTGCCAGCAGCCGAACGGGAACTAGCGGCTTCTACGAGCAGTACTTC
CASSRTGTSGFYEQYF
>-|-|TRBJ2-7|TRBV12-3/TRBV12-4
TGTGCCAGCAGCCTCGTGAGCTCCTACGAGCAGTACTTC
CASSLVSSYEQYF
>-|-|TRBJ2-2|TRBV4-2
TGTGCCAGCAGCCAAGATGGGCCCGGGGAGCTGTTTTTT
CASSQDGPGELFF
>-|TRBD1|TRBJ1-2|TRBV30
TGTGCCTGGAGTAAGGGACAGGGGGCCTCGGACTATGGCTACACCTTC
CAWSKGQGASDYGYTF
>-|-|TRBJ1-1|TRBV7-9
TGTGCCAGCAGCTTCGCAGGGAAAACTGAAGCTTTCTTT
CASSFAGKTEAFF
>few|-|TRBJ1-4|TRBV6-5
TGTGCCAGCAGCCTCGACTACCTGGGGGAAAAACTGTTTTTT
CASSLDYLGEKLFF
>-|-|TRBJ1-4|TRBV15
TGTGCCACCAGCAGAGATCGACAGTTTCCTTCAACTAATGAAAAACTGTTTTTT
CATSRDRQFPSTNEKLFF
>-|TRBD1|TRBJ2-3|TRBV29-1
TGCAGCACCAGGACAGGGGGCACAGATACGCAGTATTTT
CSTRTGGTDTQYF